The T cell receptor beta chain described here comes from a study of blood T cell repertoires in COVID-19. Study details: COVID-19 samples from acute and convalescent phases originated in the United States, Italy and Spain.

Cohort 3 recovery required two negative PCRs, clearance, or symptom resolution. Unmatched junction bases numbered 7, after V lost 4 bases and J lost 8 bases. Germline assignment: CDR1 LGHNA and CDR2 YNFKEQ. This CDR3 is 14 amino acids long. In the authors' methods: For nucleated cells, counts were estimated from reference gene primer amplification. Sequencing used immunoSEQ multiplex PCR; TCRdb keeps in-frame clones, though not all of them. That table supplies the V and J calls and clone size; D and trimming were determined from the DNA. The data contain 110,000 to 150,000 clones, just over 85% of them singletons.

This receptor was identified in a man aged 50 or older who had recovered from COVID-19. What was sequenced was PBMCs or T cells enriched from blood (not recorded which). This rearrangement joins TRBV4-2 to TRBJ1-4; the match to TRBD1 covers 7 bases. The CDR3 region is CASSLTGTREKLFF. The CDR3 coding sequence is TGTGCCAGCAGCCTGACAGGGACCCGAGAAAAACTGTTTTTT.